This T cell receptor (beta chain) stems from a study of CD8 T cells in ankylosing spondylitis. General observations from the study: Reports of some motif variants in reactive arthritis synovial fluid and blood predate this one. The clones that were linked to disease were reported to be significantly enriched in matched synovial fluid samples from ankylosing spondylitis patients.

This clonotype was seen many times. Its target is unknown. The CDR3 totals 16 residues. The trim removed 5 bases at V and 0 bases at J, leaving 10 bases unmatched. Germline assignment: CDR1 SEHNR and CDR2 FQNEAQ (reference sequence). As the method for making TCR beta libraries, quantitative 5'-RACE with molecular barcodes was used. Each CDR3 protein gets one entry after TCRdb re-called the 5' RACE reads with MiXCR. The sample lists about 130,000 distinct CDR3 sequences, 7% occurring once. The sample comprised blood, either unsorted or a sorted T cell fraction (not recorded which). J is TRBJ2-7 and V is TRBV7-9, with TRBD2 matching over 7 bases. The clonotype comes from a male donor with ankylosing spondylitis or in good health (not recorded which). The chain's CDR3 is CASSQPGLKSSYEQYF. Written as DNA, the CDR3 is TGTGCCAGCAGCCAGCCGGGACTAAAAAGCTCCTACGAGCAGTACTTC. Full variable domain (rest looked up from reference TRBV7-9 and TRBJ2-7): DTGVSQNPRHKITKRGQNVTFRCDPISEHNRLYWYRQTLGQGPEFLTYFQNEAQLEKSRLLSDRFSAERPKGSFSTLEIQRTEQGDSAMYLCASSQPGLKSSYEQYFGPGTRLTVT.